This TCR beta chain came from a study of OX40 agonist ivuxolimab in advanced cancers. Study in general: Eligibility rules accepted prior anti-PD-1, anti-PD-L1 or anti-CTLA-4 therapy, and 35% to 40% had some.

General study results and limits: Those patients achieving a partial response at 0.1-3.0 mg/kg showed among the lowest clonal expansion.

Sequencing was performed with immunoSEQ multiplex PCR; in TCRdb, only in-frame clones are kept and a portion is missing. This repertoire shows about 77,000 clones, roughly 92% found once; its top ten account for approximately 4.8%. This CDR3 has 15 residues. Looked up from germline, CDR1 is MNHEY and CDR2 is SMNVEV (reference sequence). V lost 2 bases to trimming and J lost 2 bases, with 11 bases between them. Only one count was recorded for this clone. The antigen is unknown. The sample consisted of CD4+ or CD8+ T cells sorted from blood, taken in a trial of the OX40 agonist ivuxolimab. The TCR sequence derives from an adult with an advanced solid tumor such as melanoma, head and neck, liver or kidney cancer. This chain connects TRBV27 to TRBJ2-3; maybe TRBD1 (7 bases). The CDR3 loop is CASSLGRGDTDTQYF. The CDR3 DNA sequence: TGTGCCAGCAGTTTAGGCAGGGGGGACACAGATACGCAGTATTTT.